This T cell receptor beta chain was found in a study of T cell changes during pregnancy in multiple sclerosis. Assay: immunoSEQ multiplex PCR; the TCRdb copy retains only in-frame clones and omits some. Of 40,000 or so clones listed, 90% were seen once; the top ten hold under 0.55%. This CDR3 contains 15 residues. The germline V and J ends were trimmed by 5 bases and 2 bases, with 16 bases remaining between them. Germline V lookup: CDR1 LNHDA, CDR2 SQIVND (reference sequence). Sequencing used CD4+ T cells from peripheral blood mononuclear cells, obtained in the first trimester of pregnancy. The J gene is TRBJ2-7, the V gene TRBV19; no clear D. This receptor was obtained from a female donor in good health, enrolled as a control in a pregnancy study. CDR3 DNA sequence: TGTGCCAGTAGTCCCCAACAAACCAGGACCTACGAGCAGTACTTC. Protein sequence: CASSPQQTRTYEQYF.